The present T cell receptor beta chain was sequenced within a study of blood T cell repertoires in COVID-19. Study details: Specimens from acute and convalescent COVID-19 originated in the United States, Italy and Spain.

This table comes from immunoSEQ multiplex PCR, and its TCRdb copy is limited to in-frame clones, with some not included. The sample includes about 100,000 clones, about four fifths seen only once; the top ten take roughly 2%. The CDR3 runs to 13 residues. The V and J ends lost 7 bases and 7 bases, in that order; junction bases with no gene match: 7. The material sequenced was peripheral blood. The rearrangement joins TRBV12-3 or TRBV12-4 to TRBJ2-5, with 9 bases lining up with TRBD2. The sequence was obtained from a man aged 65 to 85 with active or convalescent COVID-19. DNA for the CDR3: TGTGCCAGCAAAAGCAGCGGGGGGCCGACCCAGTACTTC. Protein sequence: CASKSSGGPTQYF.